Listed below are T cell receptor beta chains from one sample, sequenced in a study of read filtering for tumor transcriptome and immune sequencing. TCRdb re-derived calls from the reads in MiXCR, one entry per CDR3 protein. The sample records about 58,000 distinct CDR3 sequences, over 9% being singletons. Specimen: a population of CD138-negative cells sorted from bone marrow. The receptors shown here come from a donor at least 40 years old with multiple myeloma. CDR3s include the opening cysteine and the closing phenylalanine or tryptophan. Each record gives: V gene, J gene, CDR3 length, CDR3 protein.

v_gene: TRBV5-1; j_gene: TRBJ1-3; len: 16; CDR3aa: CASSSRDTSSGNTIYF
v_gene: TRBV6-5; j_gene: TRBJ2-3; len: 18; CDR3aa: CASSYGALAGIGTETQYF
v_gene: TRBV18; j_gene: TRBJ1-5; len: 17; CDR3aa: CASSARSILVSNQPQHF
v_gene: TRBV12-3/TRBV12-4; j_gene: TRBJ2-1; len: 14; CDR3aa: CASSSSTGTAQQFF
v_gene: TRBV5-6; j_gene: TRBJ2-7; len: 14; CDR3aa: CACSLGTGAYEQYF
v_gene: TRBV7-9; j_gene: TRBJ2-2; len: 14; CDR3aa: CASSLELDTGELFF
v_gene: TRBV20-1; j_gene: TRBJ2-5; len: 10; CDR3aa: CSALGVTQYF
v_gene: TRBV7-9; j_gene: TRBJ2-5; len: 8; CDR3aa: CATRTQYF
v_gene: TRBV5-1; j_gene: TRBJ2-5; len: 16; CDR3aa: CASSLSPGGGGETQYF
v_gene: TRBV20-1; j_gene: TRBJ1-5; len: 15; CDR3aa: CSATGTVYSNQPQHF
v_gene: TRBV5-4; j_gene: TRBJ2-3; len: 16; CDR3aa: CASSDLRDQSTDTQYF
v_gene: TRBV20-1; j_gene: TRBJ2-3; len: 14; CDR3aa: CSAGGQGITDTQYF
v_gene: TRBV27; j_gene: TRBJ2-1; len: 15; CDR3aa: CASSSWTGGGNEQFF
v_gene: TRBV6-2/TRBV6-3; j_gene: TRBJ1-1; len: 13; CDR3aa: CASSYTVTTEAFF
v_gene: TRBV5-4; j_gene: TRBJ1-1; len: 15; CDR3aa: CASSPPGVRRTEAFF
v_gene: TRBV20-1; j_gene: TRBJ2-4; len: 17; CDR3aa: CSAPGTSGTLAKNIQYF
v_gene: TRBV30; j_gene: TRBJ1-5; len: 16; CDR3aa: CAWTFGTGGAGQPQHF
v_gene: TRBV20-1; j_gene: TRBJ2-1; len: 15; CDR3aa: CSATRGLAGADEQFF
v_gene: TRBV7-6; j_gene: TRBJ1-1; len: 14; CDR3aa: CASSSAYQGSEAFF
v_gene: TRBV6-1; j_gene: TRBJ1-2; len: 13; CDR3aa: CASSGGQGLGYTF
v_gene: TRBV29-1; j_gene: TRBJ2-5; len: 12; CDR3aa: CSVGGAWVTQYF
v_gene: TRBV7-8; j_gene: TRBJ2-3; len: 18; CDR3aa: CASSLEDNRWGEPDTQYF
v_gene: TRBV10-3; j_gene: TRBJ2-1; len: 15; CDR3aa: CAIRSDRGSYNEQFF
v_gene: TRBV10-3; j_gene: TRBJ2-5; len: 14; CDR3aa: CAISKSGPLETQYF
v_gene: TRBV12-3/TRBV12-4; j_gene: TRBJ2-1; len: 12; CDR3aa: CAVGGSGNEQFF
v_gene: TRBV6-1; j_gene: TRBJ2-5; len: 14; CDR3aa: CASSAMVNQETQYF
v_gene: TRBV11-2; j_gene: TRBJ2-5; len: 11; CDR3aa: CASTSQETQYF
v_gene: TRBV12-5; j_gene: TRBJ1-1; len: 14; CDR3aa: CASAPLGKGTEAFF
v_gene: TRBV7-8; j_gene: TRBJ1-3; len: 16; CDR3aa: CASSLGIQSSGNTIYF
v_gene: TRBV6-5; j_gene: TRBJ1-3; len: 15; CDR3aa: CASTRARDSGNTIYF
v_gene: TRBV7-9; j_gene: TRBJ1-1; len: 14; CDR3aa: CASSAPRDGTEAFF
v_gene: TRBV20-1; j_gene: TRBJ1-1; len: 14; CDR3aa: CSANKGGLNTEAFF
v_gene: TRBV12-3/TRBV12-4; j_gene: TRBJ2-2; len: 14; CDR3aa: CASRDSTNTWELFF
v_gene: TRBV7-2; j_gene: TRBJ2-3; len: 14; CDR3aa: CASSKGTGLRTQYF
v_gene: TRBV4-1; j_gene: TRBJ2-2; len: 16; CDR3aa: CASSQETGLAAGELFF
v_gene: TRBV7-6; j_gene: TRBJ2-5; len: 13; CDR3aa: CASSLRPQETQYF
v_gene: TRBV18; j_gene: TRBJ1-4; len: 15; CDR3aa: CASSPPGTGDEKLFF
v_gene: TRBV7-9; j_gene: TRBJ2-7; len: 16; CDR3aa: CASSFPGQGRKAEQYF
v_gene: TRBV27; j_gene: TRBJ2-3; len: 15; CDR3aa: CASSSGTTYTDTQYF
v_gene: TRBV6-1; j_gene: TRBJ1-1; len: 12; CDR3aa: CASDQGLTEAFF
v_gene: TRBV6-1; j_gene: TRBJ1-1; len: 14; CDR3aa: CASSTQGIEAEAFF
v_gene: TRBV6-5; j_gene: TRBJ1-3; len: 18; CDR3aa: CASTRSDPGQGKGNTIYF
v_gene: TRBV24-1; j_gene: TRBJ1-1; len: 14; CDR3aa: CATSGGTLNTEAFF